Only a few counts were recorded for the clone carrying this TCR beta chain. What it binds is not known. This record belongs to a study of cytomegalovirus exposure and HLA in healthy donors. Looking at the study overall: Unique TCRs from HLA-typed donors, about 78 million of them, were held in an early data release. General study findings and limits: The classifier was said to identify cytomegalovirus status with high specificity and sensitivity. A later analysis linked a missense variant in DCLRE1C to the trimming of TCR beta V and J genes.

Although they were nominally healthy when sampled, donors likely had unrecorded immune exposures. The PCR contained 60 Vbeta and 13 Jbeta primers. Some clones are missing from TCRdb's copy, which holds only in-frame ones; the method was immunoSEQ multiplex PCR. Among some 200,000 clones listed, about 13% were seen once. This sequence originates from a man between 45 and 60 years old in good health and CMV-seropositive. The sequenced sample consisted of PBMCs.

CDR3 sequence reads: CASSHVGGQGPQFF. The CDR3 DNA reads as TGCGCCAGCAGCCATGTCGGGGGACAGGGACCTCAGTTCTTC. The gene calls are TRBV4-1 and TRBJ2-1; 9 bases map to TRBD1. The CDR3 covers 14 residues. Unmatched junction bases numbered 10, after V lost 3 bases and J lost 13 bases. Per the germline V gene, CDR1 is MGHRA and CDR2 is YSYEKL.